This T cell receptor (beta chain) was captured in a study of cytomegalovirus exposure and HLA in healthy donors. Study-wide points: Previous analysis showed most TCR beta V segments were productive about 87% or about 30% of the time.

As concerns this clone: What it binds is not known.

The CDR3 consists of 20 residues. Germline CDR1 is MGHRA and CDR2 is YSYEKL. Germline trimming cut 3 bases from V and 0 bases from J; bases unmatched to any gene: 12. 13 Jbeta primers and 60 Vbeta primers were used for the PCR. Using immunoSEQ multiplex PCR, the repertoire was profiled, and TCRdb retains in-frame clones only, with some absent. The sample has some 250,000 clones, 80% to 85% seen once. The receptor's source is a woman aged 60-75 years in good health and CMV-seropositive. Input material: PBMCs. The J gene is TRBJ2-2, the V gene TRBV4-1; TRBD2 agrees at 11 bases. The CDR3 loop is CASSHNLAGGGKANTGELFF. The CDR3 DNA sequence: TGCGCCAGCAGCCACAATCTAGCGGGAGGAGGAAAGGCGAACACCGGGGAGCTGTTTTTT.